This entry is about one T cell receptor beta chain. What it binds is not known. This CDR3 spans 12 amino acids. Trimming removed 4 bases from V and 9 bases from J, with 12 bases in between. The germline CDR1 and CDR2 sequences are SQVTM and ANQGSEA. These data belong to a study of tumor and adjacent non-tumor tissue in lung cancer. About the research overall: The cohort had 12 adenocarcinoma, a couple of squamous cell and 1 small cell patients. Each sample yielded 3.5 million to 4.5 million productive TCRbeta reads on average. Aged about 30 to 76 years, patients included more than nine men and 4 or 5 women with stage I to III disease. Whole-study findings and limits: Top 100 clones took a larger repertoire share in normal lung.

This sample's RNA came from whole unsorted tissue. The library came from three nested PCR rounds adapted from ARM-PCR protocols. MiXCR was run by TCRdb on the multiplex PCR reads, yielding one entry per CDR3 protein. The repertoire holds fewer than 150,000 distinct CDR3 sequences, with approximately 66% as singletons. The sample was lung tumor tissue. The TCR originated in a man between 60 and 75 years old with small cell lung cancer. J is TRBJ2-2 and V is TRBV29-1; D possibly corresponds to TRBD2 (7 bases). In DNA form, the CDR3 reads TGCAGCGTTGGAGGGGGGGCCTGGGAGCTGTTTTTT. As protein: CSVGGGAWELFF.